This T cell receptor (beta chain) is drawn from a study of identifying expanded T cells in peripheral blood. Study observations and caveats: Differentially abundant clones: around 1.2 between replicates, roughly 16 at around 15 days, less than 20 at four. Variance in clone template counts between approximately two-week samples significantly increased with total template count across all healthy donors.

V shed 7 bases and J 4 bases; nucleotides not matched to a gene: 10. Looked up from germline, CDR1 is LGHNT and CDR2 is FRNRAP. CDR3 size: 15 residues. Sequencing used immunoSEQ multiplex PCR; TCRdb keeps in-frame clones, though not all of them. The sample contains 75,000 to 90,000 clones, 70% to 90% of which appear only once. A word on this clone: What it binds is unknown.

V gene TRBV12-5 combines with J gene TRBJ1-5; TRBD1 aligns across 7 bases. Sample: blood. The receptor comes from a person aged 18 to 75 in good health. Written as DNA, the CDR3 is TGTGCTAGTGCCTCCGGGGACAGCAATAATCAGCCCCAGCATTTT. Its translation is CASASGDSNNQPQHF.